Below, one TCR beta chain is given with its context. This sample is drawn from a study of blood T cell repertoires in COVID-19. Using immunoSEQ multiplex PCR, the repertoire was profiled, and TCRdb retains in-frame clones only, with some absent. The sample holds a few hundred thousand clones, around nine tenths seen once. CDR3 length equals 13 residues. CDR1 and CDR2 (germline): SGHDN, FVKESK. With 6 bases clipped from V and 5 bases from J, the junction kept 3 bases outside the gene matches. This rearrangement joins TRBV14 to TRBJ1-1; TRBD1 matches at 10 bases. The clonotype was recovered from a man between 60 and 75 years old who had recovered from COVID-19. Sample: peripheral blood. The CDR3 DNA sequence: TGTGCCAGCAGTAGGGACAGGGGAACTGAAGCTTTCTTT. Its protein product is CASSRDRGTEAFF.